What follows is one T cell receptor (beta chain) and its context. The data were taken from a study of blood T cell repertoires in COVID-19. Study overall: The United States, Italy and Spain provided the acute and convalescent COVID-19 samples.

Using immunoSEQ multiplex PCR, the repertoire was profiled, and TCRdb retains in-frame clones only, with some absent. This sample has approximately 250,000 clones, with over 80% found just once. Per the germline V gene, CDR1 is SQVTM and CDR2 is ANQGSEA. The ends lost 5 bases at V and 2 bases at J; junction bases unmatched: 15. This CDR3 is built from 17 residues. This TCR was sampled from a man aged 55-75 years who had recovered from COVID-19. This chain links TRBV29-1 with TRBJ2-5; TRBD1 matches 9 bases. The source material was peripheral blood. CDR3 bases: TGCAGCGTTACCGGGACAGGGTCTGGGCCGGCTCAAGAGACCCAGTACTTC. It translates to CSVTGTGSGPAQETQYF.